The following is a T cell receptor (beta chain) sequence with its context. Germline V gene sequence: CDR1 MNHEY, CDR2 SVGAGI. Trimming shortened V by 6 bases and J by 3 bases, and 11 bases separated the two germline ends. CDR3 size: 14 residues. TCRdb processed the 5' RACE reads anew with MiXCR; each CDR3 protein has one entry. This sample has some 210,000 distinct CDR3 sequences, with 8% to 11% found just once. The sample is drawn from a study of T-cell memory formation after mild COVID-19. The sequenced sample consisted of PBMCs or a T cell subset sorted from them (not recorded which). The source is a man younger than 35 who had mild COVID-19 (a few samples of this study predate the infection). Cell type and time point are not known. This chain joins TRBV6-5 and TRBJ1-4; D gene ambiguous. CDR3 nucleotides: TGTGCCAGCAGCCCTTGGGCGGCTAATGAAAAACTGTTTTTT. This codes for CASSPWAANEKLFF.